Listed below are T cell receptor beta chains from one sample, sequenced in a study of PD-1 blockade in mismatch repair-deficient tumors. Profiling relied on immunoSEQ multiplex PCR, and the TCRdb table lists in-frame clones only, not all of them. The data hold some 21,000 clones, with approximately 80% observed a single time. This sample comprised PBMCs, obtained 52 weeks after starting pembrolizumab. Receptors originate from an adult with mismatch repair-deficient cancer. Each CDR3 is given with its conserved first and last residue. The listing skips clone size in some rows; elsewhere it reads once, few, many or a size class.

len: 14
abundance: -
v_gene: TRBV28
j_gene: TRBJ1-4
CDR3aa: CASSLQDRGEKLFF

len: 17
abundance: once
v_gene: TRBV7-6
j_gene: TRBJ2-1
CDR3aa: CASSRIGGQSSYNEQFF

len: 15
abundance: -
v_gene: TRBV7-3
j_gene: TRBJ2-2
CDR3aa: CASSLGLAATGELFF

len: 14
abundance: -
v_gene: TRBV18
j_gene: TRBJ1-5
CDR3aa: CASSPLTGNQPQHF

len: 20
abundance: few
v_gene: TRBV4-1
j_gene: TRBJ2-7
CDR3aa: CASSQDAFPSSGRASYEQYF

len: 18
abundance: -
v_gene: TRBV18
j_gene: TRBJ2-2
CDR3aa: CASSPPNQVQGKAGELFF

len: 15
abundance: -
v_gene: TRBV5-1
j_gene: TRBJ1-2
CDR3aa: CASSPSGDRAFGYTF

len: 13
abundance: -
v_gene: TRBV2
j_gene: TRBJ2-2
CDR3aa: CASRGHLTGELFF

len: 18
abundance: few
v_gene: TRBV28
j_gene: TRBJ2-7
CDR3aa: CASSFSPRGLADSYEQYF

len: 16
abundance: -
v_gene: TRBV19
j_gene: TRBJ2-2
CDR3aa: CASSIPAGRLTGELFF

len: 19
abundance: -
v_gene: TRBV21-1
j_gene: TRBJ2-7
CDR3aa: CASSSILKFLGRDNYEQYF

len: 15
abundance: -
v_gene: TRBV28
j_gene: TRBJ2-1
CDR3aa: CASSLSGSSYNEQFF

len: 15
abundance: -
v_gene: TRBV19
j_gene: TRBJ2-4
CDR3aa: CASNPGTVAKNIQYF

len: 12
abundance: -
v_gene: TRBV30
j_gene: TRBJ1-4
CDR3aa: CALTGLEEKLFF

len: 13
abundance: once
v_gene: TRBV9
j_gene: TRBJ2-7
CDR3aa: CASSVGSGSEQYF

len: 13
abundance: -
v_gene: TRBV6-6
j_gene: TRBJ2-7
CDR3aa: CASRGTASYEQYF

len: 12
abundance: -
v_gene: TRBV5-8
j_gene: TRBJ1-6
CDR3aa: CASSLLSAPLHF

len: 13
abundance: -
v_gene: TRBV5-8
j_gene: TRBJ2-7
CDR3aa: CASSREGAYEQYF

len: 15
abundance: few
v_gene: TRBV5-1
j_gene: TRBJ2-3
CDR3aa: CASSLAAGGIDTQYF

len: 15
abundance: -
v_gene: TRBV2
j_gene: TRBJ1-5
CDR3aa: CASSLQRGSNQPQHF

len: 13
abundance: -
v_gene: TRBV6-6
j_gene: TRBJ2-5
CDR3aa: CASKGTGRETQYF

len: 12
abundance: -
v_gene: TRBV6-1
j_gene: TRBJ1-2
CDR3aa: CASRRQSYGYTF

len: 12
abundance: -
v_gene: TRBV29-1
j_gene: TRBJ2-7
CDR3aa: CSVEDVRYEQYF

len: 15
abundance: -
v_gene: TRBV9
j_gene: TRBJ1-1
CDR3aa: CASSVGSRGDTEAFF

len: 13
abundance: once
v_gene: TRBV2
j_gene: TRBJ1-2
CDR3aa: CASRRRDIYGYTF

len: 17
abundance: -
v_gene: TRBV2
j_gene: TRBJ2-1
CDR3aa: CASSEAPPRWGLNEQFF

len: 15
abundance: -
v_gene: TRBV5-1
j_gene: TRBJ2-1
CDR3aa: CASSWGVSGDNEQFF

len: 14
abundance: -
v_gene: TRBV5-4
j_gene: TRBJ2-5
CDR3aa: CASSFQGAGETQYF

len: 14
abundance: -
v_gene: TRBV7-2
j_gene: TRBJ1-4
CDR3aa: CASSSGITNEKLFF

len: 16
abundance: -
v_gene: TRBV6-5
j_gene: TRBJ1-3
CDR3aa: CASSYGHRPSGNTIYF

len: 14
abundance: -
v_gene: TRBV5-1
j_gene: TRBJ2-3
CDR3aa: CASKLAGSADTQYF

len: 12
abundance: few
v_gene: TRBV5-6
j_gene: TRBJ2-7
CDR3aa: CASSFQGPEQYF

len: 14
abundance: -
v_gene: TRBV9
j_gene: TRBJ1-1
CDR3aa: CASSPWTGKEEAFF

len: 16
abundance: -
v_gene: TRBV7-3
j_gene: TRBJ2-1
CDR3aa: CASSPAGTSGIGEQFF

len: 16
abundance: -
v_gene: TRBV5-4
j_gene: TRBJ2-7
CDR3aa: CASSPGTSGRAYEQYF

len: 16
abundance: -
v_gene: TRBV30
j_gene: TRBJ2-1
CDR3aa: CAWSSWTSGSYNEQFF

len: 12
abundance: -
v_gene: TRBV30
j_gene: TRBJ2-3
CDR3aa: CAWGGSTDTQYF

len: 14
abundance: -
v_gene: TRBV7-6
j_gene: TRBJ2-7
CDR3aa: CASSLAGESYEQYF

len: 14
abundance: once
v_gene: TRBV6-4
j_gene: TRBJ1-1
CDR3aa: CASSSEGWGTEAFF

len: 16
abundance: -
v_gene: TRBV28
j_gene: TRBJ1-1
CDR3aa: CASSGPGRPTSTEAFF

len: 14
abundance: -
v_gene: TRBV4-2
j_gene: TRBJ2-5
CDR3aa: CASSQGADQETQYF

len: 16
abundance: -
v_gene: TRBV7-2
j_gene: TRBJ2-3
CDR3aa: CASSSQPGLGTDTQYF

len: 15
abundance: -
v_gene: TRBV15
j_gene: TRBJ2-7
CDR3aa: CATSPRREGFYEQYF